The clone carrying this T cell receptor (gamma chain) is classed as large. Antigen: not known. This sample was included in a study of gammadelta T cells in human blood. Study conclusions and caveats: Polyclonal expansion of innate γδ T cells after birth appeared microbially driven.

TCRdb re-called the RT-PCR reads through CATT. The table records 200 to 250 gamma-chain clones, 6.5% to 8% of them present only once. The CDR3 totals 14 residues. CDR1 is GITISATS, CDR2 ISYDGTV, per germline (reference sequence). V lost 4 bases to trimming and J lost 6 bases; unmatched junction nucleotides: 0. The sequence was obtained from a human donor. The sample taken for sequencing was Vgamma9Vdelta2 gamma-delta T cells from infant blood. The V and J genes are TRGV9 and TRGJP. The CDR3 here is CALWEELGKKIKVF. The CDR3 bases are TGTGCCTTGTGGGAAGAGTTGGGCAAAAAAATCAAGGTATTT.